Here is one T cell receptor beta chain with its context. Germline-derived CDR1 and CDR2 are LNHDA and SQIVND (reference sequence). The CDR3 is made up of 20 amino acids. Trimming removed 3 bases from V and 4 bases from J, with 28 bases in between. The data are from a study of blood T cell repertoires in COVID-19. For the study at large: Researchers got acute and convalescent COVID-19 samples from the United States, Italy and Spain.

Methods used by the authors: Estimation of nucleated cell counts was performed using reference gene primer amplification. Only in-frame clones appear in the TCRdb table, and some are missing; sequencing was by immunoSEQ multiplex PCR. V, J and clone size are taken as reported in that table, and D and trimming were inferred from the DNA itself. Of over 200,000 clones in the sample, 84% were seen once. Sample: peripheral blood. The chain recombines TRBV19 with TRBJ1-5; D uncertain. This TCR was recovered from a man aged 35 to 55 who had recovered from COVID-19. The DNA for the CDR3 is TGTGCCAGTAGTATTACTCTCCCGGAATTGGAGCCCGCATCAAATCAGCCCCAGCATTTT. Encoded protein: CASSITLPELEPASNQPQHF.